This T cell receptor beta chain was observed in a study of blood T cell repertoires in COVID-19 (dated by TCRdb to about 2020). For context, the study as a whole: Samples from collaborators originated in the United States, Italy and Spain and spanned both the acute and convalescent phases of COVID-19. Where available, HLA class I and class II types were taken from metadata supplied by the sample provider and were not determined by assay-based typing. Nearly every sample came with metadata listing a de-identified subject ID, COVID-19 status, age in years and sex. The material from the prospective study consisted of cDNA or gDNA derived from T cells, B-cell-depleted T cells, or PBMCs. Deeply sampled blood TCRbeta repertoires from subjects exposed to, actively infected with, or recovered from COVID-19 were included in the dataset. The samples were drawn from the first 160 participants of the ongoing ImmuneRACE study and from over a thousand subjects provided by 6 global collaborators. A freely available public database, intended as a resource for researchers studying the immune response to SARS-CoV-2, is where the repertoires were released. Broad study findings and their caveats: Clinical and demographic metadata were provided uncurated, with the amount varying by source and participant.

The collaborating institutions used their own protocols to collect whole blood in K2EDTA tubes. For TCRbeta analysis, collaborators shipped samples in one of three forms: frozen whole blood, isolated PBMCs, or DNA extracted from either of those sample types. The immunoSEQ Assay, a bias-controlled multiplex PCR, was used to amplify TCRbeta CDR3 regions from genomic DNA. Concerning the study's data processing: Nucleated cell counts per sample were estimated from amplification of reference gene primers within the assay. Sequence reads were collapsed and filtered to measure the absolute abundance of every unique TCRbeta CDR3 rearrangement. For each sample, productive Simpson clonality was calculated by taking the square root of Simpson's diversity index across productive rearrangements. TCRdb holds this immuneACCESS table with in-frame rearrangements only. Some clones are missing; in checked studies, unresolved V genes explain under half, and the rest has no known cause. The V and J calls and clone size are taken from that table; D and trimming were inferred from the DNA. The sample table records around 130,000 clones; approximately 87% of these occur just once. The top ten hold more than 2% of the sample.

CDR1 MNHEY and CDR2 SVGEGT are derived from the germline V gene. The V and J ends are trimmed by 2 bases and 7 bases, leaving 8 bases between them. The CDR3 runs 12 residues from the cysteine to the phenylalanine. Of all the DNA, just the CDR3 is kept, 36 bases in frame from base 1. This clone appeared a few times. Its antigen target is currently unknown. Per-nucleotide qualities are absent, and no much larger clonotype sits a single base away. The rearranged chain carries TRBV6-2 or TRBV6-3 and TRBJ1-2; the D gene is unclear. The source is a woman in her forties or fifties with acute or convalescent COVID-19. The sequencing sample was made of peripheral blood. The CDR3 here reads CASSYDWSGYTF. The bases are TGTGCCAGCAGTTACGACTGGAGTGGCTACACCTTC.